This entry lists 28 T cell receptor beta chains sequenced from one sample in a study of T cell responses to AZD1222 COVID-19 vaccine. Generated by immunoSEQ multiplex PCR, the TCRdb table keeps only in-frame clones and is missing some. The sample shows 150,000 to 200,000 clones, 75% to 90% of them seen only once. This sample comprised peripheral blood, obtained 28 days after the second dose of the MenACWY control vaccine. These receptors came from an adult who received the MenACWY meningococcal vaccine as a control.

The rearrangement joins TRBV7-2 to TRBJ1-2; D is unclear. Germline lookup yields CDR1 SGHTA and CDR2 FQGNSA. CDR3 length: 13 residues. V lost 5 bases and J lost 4, with 11 bases in between. The CDR3 spells CASSTERLYGYTF. Here the CDR3 DNA reads TGTGCCAGCAGCACTGAGCGCCTCTATGGCTACACCTTC.

This sequence joins TRBV11-2 and TRBJ1-2, with a weak D call TRBD1 (5 bases). Trimming took off 4 bases at V and 6 bases at J, with 21 bases between the two ends. The CDR3 totals 16 residues. Germline V CDR1 and CDR2: SGHAT, FQNNGV. The CDR3 spells CASSSRDLGGGDGYTF. The CDR3 coding sequence is TGTGCCAGCAGCTCCCGGGACCTTGGTGGGGGAGATGGCTACACCTTC.

This chain uses TRBV30 with TRBJ2-6, with D uncertain. Trimming stripped 3 bases from V and 0 bases from J, with 12 bases between. This CDR3 is 16 amino acids long. Germline CDR1 and CDR2: GTSNPN and SVGIG (reference sequence). The CDR3: CAWSADPYSGANVLTF. The DNA for the CDR3 is TGTGCCTGGAGCGCCGACCCCTACTCTGGGGCCAACGTCCTGACTTTC.

This chain uses TRBV4-3 with TRBJ2-1, with D possibly matching TRBD2 (6 bases). The germline V gene has CDR1 LGHNA and CDR2 YSLEER. V lost 0 bases and J lost 3, with 12 bases in between. The CDR3 has 16 residues. Written as DNA, the CDR3 is TGCGCCAGCAGCCAAGAATGGGACTTACTCTACAATGAGCAGTTCTTC. Translation: CASSQEWDLLYNEQFF.

This clone was seen just once. The same CDR3 also results from other DNA sequences found in this sample. The V gene is TRBV5-1, the J gene TRBJ2-1; 11 bases are shared with TRBD1. Germline CDR1 SGHRS, CDR2 YFSETQ. The V gene end was trimmed by 3 bases and the J gene end by 6 bases; junction bases not matched to a gene: 2. This CDR3 region has 14 residues. CDR3 amino acids: CASSSGTGGNEQFF. The CDR3 nucleotides are TGCGCCAGCAGCTCCGGGACAGGGGGCAATGAGCAGTTCTTC. The full variable domain, in which reference TRBV5-1 and TRBJ2-1 provide the parts outside the CDR3, is KAGVTQTPRYLIKTRGQQVTLSCSPISGHRSVSWYQQTPGQGLQFLFEYFSETQRNKGNFPGRFSGRQFSNSRSEMNVSTLELGDSALYLCASSSGTGGNEQFFGPGTRLTVL.

The chain recombines TRBV14 with TRBJ1-2, with a possible D match to TRBD1 (6 bases). Germline values: CDR1 SGHDN, CDR2 FVKESK. This CDR3 spans 13 amino acids. The V and J ends lost 0 bases and 10 bases respectively, with 12 bases between them. CDR3 loop: CASSQDRGTDYTF. The CDR3 DNA reads TGTGCCAGCAGCCAAGACAGGGGAACAGACTACACCTTC. Together with reference TRBV14 and TRBJ1-2, the CDR3 gives the full variable domain: EAGVTQFPSHSVIEKGQTVTLRCDPISGHDNLYWYRRVMGKEIKFLLHFVKESKQDESGMPNNRFLAERTGGTYSTLKVQPAELEDSGVYFCASSQDRGTDYTFGSGTRLTVV.

The chain links TRBV10-3 to TRBJ2-5; D is perhaps TRBD1 (6 bases). V was cut by 3 bases and J by 1 base, with 6 bases left in between. This CDR3 is built from 13 residues. Germline CDR1 is ENHRY and CDR2 is SYGVKD. Here the CDR3 reads CAISDRGQETQYF. DNA of the CDR3: TGTGCCATCAGTGACAGGGGCCAAGAGACCCAGTACTTC.

A single count supports this clone. The V gene is TRBV19, the J gene TRBJ1-2; the D gene is possibly TRBD1 (5 bases). The germline V and J ends were trimmed by 5 bases and 4 bases, with 11 bases remaining between them. The CDR3 has 13 amino acids. In germline, CDR1 is LNHDA, CDR2 SQIVND (reference sequence). The CDR3 DNA follows: TGTGCCAGTAGTTTCGACAGCCCCTATGGCTACACCTTC. Translation gives CASSFDSPYGYTF.

For the CDR3, the DNA is TGCGCCAGCAGCTTGCAGGGGACCTCAACTAATGAAAAACTGTTTTTT. It yields the protein CASSLQGTSTNEKLFF. The J gene is TRBJ1-4, the V gene TRBV5-1, with D possibly being TRBD1 (6 bases). CDR1 is SGHRS, CDR2 YFSETQ, per germline. The V end was cut by 1 base, the J end by 0 bases, with 10 bases between. The CDR3 has 16 amino acids.

V is TRBV19 and J is TRBJ2-1; TRBD2 matches at 11 bases. The CDR3 length is 17 residues. V shed 5 bases and J 10 bases; nucleotides not matched to a gene: 16. Germline loops: CDR1 LNHDA, CDR2 SQIVND (reference sequence). The CDR3 nucleotides read TGTGCCAGTAGTCCCCAGGGACGTAGCGGGAGGGCATCCGAGCAGTTCTTC. Protein sequence: CASSPQGRSGRASEQFF.

The chain couples TRBV6-2 or TRBV6-3 to TRBJ1-1, with a weak D call TRBD1 (5 bases). The length of the CDR3 is 16 residues. From germline, CDR1 is MNHEY and CDR2 SVGEGT. Trimming left V 0 bases short and J 0 bases short, with 11 bases between. CDR3 sequence reads: CASSYSIDSLNTEAFF. CDR3 DNA sequence: TGTGCCAGCAGTTACTCGATAGACAGCCTGAACACTGAAGCTTTCTTT.

The chain joins TRBV27 to TRBJ1-4; D gene uncertain. V was pared by 0 bases and J by 6 bases, with 11 bases between. The CDR3 is 15 amino acids. CDR1 and CDR2 (germline): MNHEY, SMNVEV (reference sequence). As DNA, the CDR3 is TGTGCCAGCAGTTTATCGGTTTCAGTTGATGAAAAACTGTTTTTT. Translating gives CASSLSVSVDEKLFF. Filled out from reference TRBV27 and TRBJ1-4, the complete variable domain reads EAQVTQNPRYLITVTGKKLTVTCSQNMNHEYMSWYRQDPGLGLRQIYYSMNVEVTDKGDVPEGYKVSRKEKRNFPLILESPSPNQTSLYFCASSLSVSVDEKLFFGSGTQLSVL.

This clone was observed a single time. This chain joins TRBV29-1 and TRBJ2-1, with 16 bases aligning to TRBD2. CDR3 size: 17 residues. J was trimmed by 7 bases and V by 8 bases; bases with no gene match: 14. Per germline, CDR1 SQVTM and CDR2 ANQGSEA. The CDR3 DNA sequence: TGCAGCCCCGGTCGGGGACTAGCGGGAGGGCCTAATAATGAGCAGTTCTTC. This translates into CSPGRGLAGGPNNEQFF.

The rearrangement uses TRBV27 and TRBJ1-6; 9 nucleotides agree with TRBD1. The V and J ends lost 8 bases and 10 bases, in that order; junction bases with no gene match: 6. Germline CDR1 and CDR2: MNHEY and SMNVEV (reference sequence). The CDR3 spans 13 residues. CDR3 amino acids: CASSRDRVSPLHF. In DNA, the CDR3 is TGTGCCAGCTCCCGGGACAGGGTCTCACCCCTCCACTTT.

CDR3 residues: CASSLPGHPTGELFF. CDR3 DNA sequence: TGTGCCAGCAGTTTGCCGGGACACCCCACCGGGGAGCTGTTTTTT. V gene TRBV28 combines with J gene TRBJ2-2; possibly TRBD1 for D (6 bases). Trimming cost V 3 bases and J 4 bases, with 12 bases left between them. Germline V gives CDR1 MDHEN, CDR2 SYDVKM. This CDR3 has 15 amino acids.

V and J are TRBV11-2 and TRBJ2-7, with 9 positions matching TRBD1. Trimming removed 5 bases from V and 3 bases from J; junction bases left unmatched: 5. The germline CDR1 and CDR2 sequences are SGHAT and FQNNGV. The CDR3 length is 14 residues. The DNA for the CDR3 is TGTGCCAGCAGCCCCGGGACAGGGAACTACGAGCAGTACTTC. This codes for CASSPGTGNYEQYF.

This clone is a singleton in its sample. The V gene is TRBV5-4, the J gene TRBJ1-1; a weak D match, TRBD1 (5 bases). V dropped 3 bases and J dropped 6 bases, with 15 bases sitting between them. CDR3 length: 14 residues. Germline V lookup: CDR1 SGHNT, CDR2 YYREEE (reference sequence). CDR3 sequence reads: CASSSTQGVSEAFF. The CDR3 DNA is TGTGCCAGCAGCTCCACCCAGGGAGTGTCTGAAGCTTTCTTT.

The rearrangement joins TRBV6-5 to TRBJ1-5; maybe TRBD1 (5 bases). The ends were cut back, 6 bases at V and 5 bases at J, with 11 bases in the middle. CDR1 is MNHEY and CDR2 is SVGAGI in the germline V gene. The CDR3 is 13 amino acids. The CDR3 loop reads CASRQQEHQPQHF. The CDR3 DNA reads TGTGCCAGCAGGCAACAGGAACATCAGCCCCAGCATTTT.

The chain carries TRBV19 and TRBJ1-1; maybe TRBD1 (5 bases). The V gene's germline CDR1 is LNHDA and CDR2 SQIVND (reference sequence). CDR3 length: 14 residues. Deletions cut 2 bases from V and 5 bases from J, with 12 bases between. The CDR3 region has the DNA TGTGCCAGTAGTATACTCAGGGAAGGGACTGAAGCTTTCTTT. It encodes CASSILREGTEAFF.

This rearrangement joins TRBV29-1 to TRBJ2-2, with D perhaps matching TRBD1 (5 bases). The CDR3 loop spans 14 amino acids. Trimming took off 0 bases at V and 6 bases at J, with 11 bases between the two ends. Germline V CDR1 and CDR2: SQVTM, ANQGSEA. The DNA of the CDR3 is TGCAGCGTTGAAGAGGGGCAGGGCGCCGGGGAGCTGTTTTTT. This gives the protein CSVEEGQGAGELFF.

The CDR3 region has the DNA TGCAGCGCCGGACGGGACTTCAGCAAAAACATTCAGTACTTC. Encoded protein: CSAGRDFSKNIQYF. V usage is TRBV29-1 and J usage is TRBJ2-4; a possible D gene is TRBD2 (6 bases). Germline V lookup: CDR1 SQVTM, CDR2 ANQGSEA. This CDR3 has 14 residues. V was trimmed by 7 bases and J by 3 bases, leaving 16 bases between them.

This chain joins TRBV6-5 and TRBJ2-7; 10 nucleotides agree with TRBD1. V shed 8 bases, J shed 2 bases, and the junction held 0 bases outside the gene matches. CDR3 size: 12 residues. Germline CDR1 is MNHEY and CDR2 is SVGAGI. CDR3 DNA: TGTGCCAGCGGGACAGGGGCCTACGAGCAGTACTTC. This codes for CASGTGAYEQYF.

The chain combines TRBV28 with TRBJ1-3; no firm D call. Germline V CDR1 and CDR2: MDHEN, SYDVKM. Trimming pared 6 bases from V and 11 bases from J, leaving 17 bases between. This CDR3 spans 13 amino acids. CDR3 in amino acids: CASSWRSGSAIYF. The CDR3 nucleotides are TGTGCCAGCAGCTGGCGTTCGGGTAGCGCCATATATTTT. The variable domain in full, with the rest retrieved from reference TRBV28 and TRBJ1-3, is DVKVTQSSRYLVKRTGEKVFLECVQDMDHENMFWYRQDPGLGLRLIYFSYDVKMKEKGDIPEGYSVSREKKERFSLILESASTNQTSMYLCASSWRSGSAIYFGEGSWLTVV.

This chain connects TRBV9 to TRBJ1-3, with D possibly matching TRBD1 (5 bases). The ends were cut back, 0 bases at V and 2 bases at J, with 15 bases in the middle. Per germline, CDR1 SGDLS and CDR2 YYNGEE. The CDR3 has 17 amino acids. CDR3 DNA: TGTGCCAGCAGCGTAGGGGGCTCAGGGATGGCTGGAAACACCATATATTTT. It encodes CASSVGGSGMAGNTIYF.

The table lists this clone with many counts. This chain uses TRBV27 with TRBJ1-1, with D unresolved. The CDR3 contains 17 residues. The germline CDR1 and CDR2 sequences are MNHEY and SMNVEV (reference sequence). V was trimmed by 2 bases and J by 6 bases, leaving 22 bases between them. DNA for the CDR3: TGTGCCAGCAGTTTACGCGGCTTCCTATTAGGTAGGTCTGAAGCTTTCTTT. It codes for CASSLRGFLLGRSEAFF.

V and J are TRBV2 and TRBJ1-1; D is unclear. CDR3 length: 15 amino acids. V dropped 3 bases and J dropped 0 bases, with 11 bases sitting between them. Germline values: CDR1 SNHLY, CDR2 FYNNEI. Here the CDR3 reads CASSDFGVLNTEAFF. DNA of the CDR3: TGTGCCAGCAGTGACTTTGGGGTCCTGAACACTGAAGCTTTCTTT.

This clone was picked up a small number of times. CDR3 residues: CASGLGGDMNTEAFF. The CDR3 DNA reads as TGTGCTAGTGGTTTAGGAGGAGACATGAACACTGAAGCTTTCTTT. The chain uses TRBV12-5 and TRBJ1-1; D remains unclear. There are 15 residues in the CDR3. Germline CDR1 and CDR2: LGHNT and FRNRAP. Trimming stripped 3 bases from V and 0 bases from J, with 11 bases between.

The rearrangement links TRBV6-2 or TRBV6-3 to TRBJ1-1, with D perhaps TRBD1 (6 bases). Trimming cost V 5 bases and J 4 bases, with 8 bases left between them. This CDR3 spans 12 amino acids. Looked up from germline, CDR1 is MNHEY and CDR2 is SVGEGT. In nucleotides, the CDR3 is TGTGCCAGCAGTAGGGGGGGCACTGAAGCTTTCTTT. Its protein product is CASSRGGTEAFF.